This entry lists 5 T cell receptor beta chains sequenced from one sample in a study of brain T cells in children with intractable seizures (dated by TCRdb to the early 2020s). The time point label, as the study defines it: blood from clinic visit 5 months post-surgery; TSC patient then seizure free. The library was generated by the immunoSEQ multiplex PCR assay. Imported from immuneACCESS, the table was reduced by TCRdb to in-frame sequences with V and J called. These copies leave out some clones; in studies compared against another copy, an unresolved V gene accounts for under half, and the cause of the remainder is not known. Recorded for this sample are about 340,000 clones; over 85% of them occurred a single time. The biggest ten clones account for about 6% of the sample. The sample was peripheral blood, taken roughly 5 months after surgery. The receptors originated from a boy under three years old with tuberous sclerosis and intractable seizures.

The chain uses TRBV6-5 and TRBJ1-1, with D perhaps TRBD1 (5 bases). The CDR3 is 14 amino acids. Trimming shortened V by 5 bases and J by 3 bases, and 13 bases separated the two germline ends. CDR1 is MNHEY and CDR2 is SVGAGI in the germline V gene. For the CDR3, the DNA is TGTGCCAGCAGTCGCGGGGGGGGGTACACTGAAGCTTTCTTT. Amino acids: CASSRGGGYTEAFF.

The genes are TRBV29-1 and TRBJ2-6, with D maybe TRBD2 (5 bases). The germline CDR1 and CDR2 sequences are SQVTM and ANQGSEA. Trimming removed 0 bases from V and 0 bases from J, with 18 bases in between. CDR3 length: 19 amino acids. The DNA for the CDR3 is TGCAGCGTTGAAGATCCGGGTCGGCGGAGGATCTCTGGGGCCAACGTCCTGACTTTC. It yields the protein CSVEDPGRRRISGANVLTF.

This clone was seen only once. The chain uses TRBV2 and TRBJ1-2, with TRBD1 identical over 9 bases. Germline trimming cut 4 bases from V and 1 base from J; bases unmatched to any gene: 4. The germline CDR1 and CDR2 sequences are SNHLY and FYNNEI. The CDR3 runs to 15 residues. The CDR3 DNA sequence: TGTGCCAGCAGTGTACCGGGACAGGGTAACTATGGCTACACCTTC. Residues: CASSVPGQGNYGYTF.

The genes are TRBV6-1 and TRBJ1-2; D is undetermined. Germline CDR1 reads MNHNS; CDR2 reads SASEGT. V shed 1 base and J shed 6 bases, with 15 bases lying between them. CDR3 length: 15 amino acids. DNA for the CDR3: TGTGCCAGCAGTGAAGGGGAAGGAGGGTTTGATGGCTACACCTTC. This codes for CASSEGEGGFDGYTF.

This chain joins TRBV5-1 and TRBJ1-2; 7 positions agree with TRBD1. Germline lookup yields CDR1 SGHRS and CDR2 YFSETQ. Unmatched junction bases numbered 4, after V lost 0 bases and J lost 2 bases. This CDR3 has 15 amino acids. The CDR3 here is CASSLGGTENYGYTF. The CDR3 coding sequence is TGCGCCAGCAGCTTGGGAGGGACAGAGAACTATGGCTACACCTTC.